The TCR beta chain under discussion was sequenced for a study of shared clonotypes between healthy human individuals. The wider study: A donor's plate count was three for CD4 naive and three for CD4 memory; CD8 naive had two and CD8 memory one. Study findings and constraints: Generation probabilities of non-shared clonotypes were lower (relative to those shared by all four donors).

Some clones are missing from TCRdb's copy, which holds only in-frame ones; the method was immunoSEQ multiplex PCR. The sample lists millions of clones, less than 95% seen once, with about 1.1% in the top ten. Naive-designated CD8 cells lacked CD45RO, were positively enriched for CCR7, and omitted terminally differentiated effector memory CD45RA+ cells. Trimming cost V 0 bases and J 2 bases, with 12 bases left between them. CDR3 size: 15 residues. Germline CDR1 GTSNPN, CDR2 SVGIG (reference sequence). About this clone: The antigen is undetermined.

The chain recombines TRBV30 with TRBJ2-3; the D gene is possibly TRBD2 (5 bases). The sequenced sample was naive CD8+ T cells sorted from blood. This TCR came from a man in his late teens or twenties in good health. The DNA of the CDR3 is TGTGCCTGGAGTGTACATAGCGCTTTCACAGATACGCAGTATTTT. It specifies CAWSVHSAFTDTQYF.